Each of the 12 T cell receptor beta chains below was sequenced from the same sample in a study of cytomegalovirus exposure and HLA in healthy donors. A multiplex PCR was run with 60 Vbeta primers and 13 Jbeta primers. This table comes from immunoSEQ multiplex PCR, and its TCRdb copy is limited to in-frame clones, with some not included. The table lists 150,000 to 200,000 clones, about 80% of them singletons. Sample: PBMCs. The receptors were sampled from a boy younger than 18 in good health and CMV-seronegative.

In nucleotides, the CDR3 is TGTGCCAGTAGTGCGGGACAGCCCAATGAGCAGTTCTTC. It is translated as CASSAGQPNEQFF. The genes are TRBV19 and TRBJ2-1, with D maybe TRBD1 (7 bases). The CDR3 has 13 residues. Germline V lookup: CDR1 LNHDA, CDR2 SQIVND (reference sequence). V lost 5 bases and J 6 bases, leaving 11 bases between the germline ends.

The genes are TRBV6-5 and TRBJ1-2; maybe TRBD1 (5 bases). Germline V lookup: CDR1 MNHEY, CDR2 SVGAGI. Trimming removed 3 bases at V and 6 bases at J, with 11 bases between. The CDR3 totals 13 residues. CDR3 region: CASSYQGAHGYTF. CDR3 nucleotides: TGTGCCAGCAGTTATCAGGGTGCCCATGGCTACACCTTC.

The chain couples TRBV27 to TRBJ1-2; no firm D call. There are 11 residues in the CDR3. V was shortened by 3 bases and J by 6 bases, with 5 bases between the two germline ends. Germline CDR1 and CDR2: MNHEY and SMNVEV (reference sequence). The CDR3 bases are TGTGCCAGCAGTTTGGAGAATGGCTACACCTTC. It is translated as CASSLENGYTF.

The chain uses TRBV19 and TRBJ1-2, with D perhaps matching TRBD1 (5 bases). The V and J ends lost 3 bases and 0 bases respectively, with 14 bases between them. The CDR3 contains 16 residues. The germline CDR1 and CDR2 sequences are LNHDA and SQIVND (reference sequence). CDR3 DNA sequence: TGTGCCAGTAGTATCCCGGTGACAGCTACTAACTATGGCTACACCTTC. Protein: CASSIPVTATNYGYTF.

J is TRBJ2-7 and V is TRBV4-1; no reliable D call. Germline V gives CDR1 MGHRA, CDR2 YSYEKL. The CDR3 has 13 amino acids. V dropped 3 bases and J dropped 3 bases, with 9 bases sitting between them. CDR3 bases: TGCGCCAGCAGCCATCAAGTGAGCTACGAGCAGTACTTC. Its protein product is CASSHQVSYEQYF.

This rearrangement joins TRBV10-3 to TRBJ2-6; D might be TRBD2 (6 bases). Germline CDR1 ENHRY, CDR2 SYGVKD. The CDR3 length is 18 residues. V was pared by 0 bases and J by 0 bases, with 12 bases between. The CDR3 region is CAISESGTWGSGANVLTF. CDR3 bases: TGTGCCATCAGTGAGTCGGGGACTTGGGGCTCTGGGGCCAACGTCCTGACTTTC.

The genes are TRBV5-1 and TRBJ1-3; 7 nucleotides agree with TRBD1. V trimming: 0 bases; J trimming: 0 bases; junction bases outside the gene matches: 3. The CDR3 totals 16 residues. Looked up from germline, CDR1 is SGHRS and CDR2 is YFSETQ. The CDR3 sequence is CASSLGDSFSGNTIYF. DNA for the CDR3: TGCGCCAGCAGCTTGGGGGACAGTTTCTCTGGAAACACCATATATTTT. The full variable domain, in which reference TRBV5-1 and TRBJ1-3 provide the parts outside the CDR3, is KAGVTQTPRYLIKTRGQQVTLSCSPISGHRSVSWYQQTPGQGLQFLFEYFSETQRNKGNFPGRFSGRQFSNSRSEMNVSTLELGDSALYLCASSLGDSFSGNTIYFGEGSWLTVV.

The chain is built from TRBV6-6 and TRBJ1-1; 8 bases are shared with TRBD1. Trimming at V came to 5 bases and at J to 0 bases, leaving 5 bases not matched to a gene. The germline V gene encodes CDR1 MNHNY and CDR2 SVGAGI (reference sequence). The CDR3 loop spans 15 amino acids. CDR3 residues: CASSDRGTLNTEAFF. Written as DNA, the CDR3 is TGTGCCAGCAGTGACAGGGGAACCTTGAACACTGAAGCTTTCTTT.

This chain uses TRBV6-5 with TRBJ1-1, with 8 positions matching TRBD1. Germline trimming cut 2 bases from V and 3 bases from J; bases unmatched to any gene: 2. The V gene's germline CDR1 is MNHEY and CDR2 SVGAGI. CDR3 length: 14 amino acids. CDR3 DNA: TGTGCCAGCAGTTACGACAGGGGCGACACTGAAGCTTTCTTT. This encodes CASSYDRGDTEAFF.

The J gene is TRBJ2-6, the V gene TRBV9, with TRBD1 as a possible D gene (5 bases). The CDR3 is 16 residues long. V was trimmed by 5 bases and J by 0 bases, leaving 12 bases between them. Germline CDR1 is SGDLS and CDR2 is YYNGEE. CDR3 DNA sequence: TGTGCCAGCAGTGCTACTCAGGGCTCTGGGGCCAACGTCCTGACTTTC. As protein: CASSATQGSGANVLTF.

The chain has TRBV6-5 and TRBJ1-2, with TRBD1 matching 8 bases. The junction had 8 bases not matched to a gene; V was cut back by 7 bases and J by 7 bases. Germline V CDR1 and CDR2: MNHEY, SVGAGI. The CDR3 is 13 residues long. The CDR3 loop reads CASKLTGVGGYTF. The CDR3 coding sequence is TGTGCCAGCAAATTGACAGGGGTCGGTGGCTACACCTTC.

CDR3 coding DNA: TGTGCCAGCAGCGCGGGTACAAGCCCCTATAGCAATCAGCCCCAGCATTTT. Translating it yields CASSAGTSPYSNQPQHF. This sequence joins TRBV11-2 and TRBJ1-5; D gene unclear. Germline CDR1 reads SGHAT; CDR2 reads FQNNGV. The CDR3 runs 17 residues. The V gene lost 5 bases and the J gene lost 0 bases, with 17 bases spanning the gap.